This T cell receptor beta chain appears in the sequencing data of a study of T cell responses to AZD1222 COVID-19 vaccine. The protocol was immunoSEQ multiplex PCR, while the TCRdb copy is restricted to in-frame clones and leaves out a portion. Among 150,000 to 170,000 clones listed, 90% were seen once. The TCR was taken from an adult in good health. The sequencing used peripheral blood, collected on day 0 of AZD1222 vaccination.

CDR3 sequence (DNA): TGCGCCAGCAGGAGAGAGGGGGTCTACGAGCAGTACTTC. It codes for CASRREGVYEQYF. The chain uses TRBV5-1 and TRBJ2-7; possible D gene TRBD1, 6 bases. Germline loops: CDR1 SGHRS, CDR2 YFSETQ. Trimming pared 5 bases from V and 3 bases from J, leaving 12 bases between. The CDR3 extends over 13 amino acids.